This TCR beta chain comes out of a study of Graves' ophthalmopathy and Graves' hyperthyroidism. Whole-study findings and limits: Also, most clonotypes expanded in the thyroid above 0.001 frequency appeared in blood.

Germline values: CDR1 DFQATT, CDR2 SNEGSKA (reference sequence). This CDR3 has 15 amino acids. The junction had 7 bases not matched to a gene; V was cut back by 0 bases and J by 3 bases. This clonotype was observed at least ten times. Its antigen is not known. Transcripts of RNA were the source for amplifying TCR beta CDR3 regions. HTBI-primed first-round RT-PCR preceded second-round multiplex PCR. TCRdb ran MiXCR on the multiplex PCR reads and lists one entry per CDR3 protein. The table includes under 350,000 distinct CDR3 sequences, around a sixth detected once. The TCR comes from an adult man with Graves' ophthalmopathy. J is TRBJ2-7 and V is TRBV20-1; 8 bases map to TRBD2. The sequencing sample was made of peripheral blood. This CDR3 reads CSAREALAGVYEQYF. CDR3 nucleotide sequence: TGCAGTGCTAGAGAGGCTCTAGCGGGTGTCTACGAGCAGTACTTC.